Below are 18 T cell receptor beta chains sequenced from a single sample in a study of cytotoxic CD8 clonotypes in ibrutinib-treated CLL (dated by TCRdb to about 2021). The time point label, as the study defines it: less than 30 months on ibrutinib. Receptor amplification or capture employed the immunoSEQ multiplex PCR assay. Not all clones reach the TCRdb copy of this immuneACCESS table, which keeps in-frame sequences only. Checked studies attribute under half of the gap to unresolved V genes and leave the rest unexplained. For this sample the table gives around 29,000 clones, of which roughly 69% were detected only once. The ten largest clones capture roughly half of the sample. Sequencing was performed on PBMCs, taken after 24 months of ibrutinib treatment. The source of these receptors is a human donor with chronic lymphocytic leukemia.

V and J are TRBV10-1 and TRBJ1-2; TRBD1 agrees at 10 bases. In germline, CDR1 is WNHNN, CDR2 SYGVQD (reference sequence). V trimming: 6 bases; J trimming: 5 bases; junction bases outside the gene matches: 3. The length of the CDR3 is 13 residues. The CDR3 spells CASSRDRGYGYTF. The DNA of the CDR3 is TGCGCCAGCAGCCGGGACAGGGGTTATGGCTACACCTTC.

The chain combines TRBV9 with TRBJ2-3; D may be TRBD1 (5 bases). The CDR3 spans 16 residues. The V end was cut by 0 bases, the J end by 2 bases, with 13 bases between. The germline CDR1 and CDR2 sequences are SGDLS and YYNGEE. CDR3 sequence: CASSVADSRLTDTQYF. CDR3 coding DNA: TGTGCCAGCAGCGTAGCAGACAGTCGCCTCACAGATACGCAGTATTTT.

This chain joins TRBV30 and TRBJ2-2; the match to TRBD1 covers 8 bases. The CDR3 loop spans 13 amino acids. The trim removed 7 bases at V and 3 bases at J, leaving 4 bases unmatched. The germline CDR1 and CDR2 sequences are GTSNPN and SVGIG (reference sequence). In nucleotides, the CDR3 is TGTGCCTCAAAGGGACAGGACACCGGGGAGCTGTTTTTT. The encoded protein is CASKGQDTGELFF.

The chain is built from TRBV1 and TRBJ2-6; the table gives TRBD2 as D, unverified against the DNA. TRBV1 is a pseudogene. The CDR3 length is 17 residues. The CDR3 nucleotides are TGCACCAGCAGCAGCTCCCGTTTGCAAAGTCGGGCCAACGTCCTGACTTTC. Translating gives CTSSSSRLQSRANVLTF.

The chain carries TRBV27 and TRBJ2-3; D gene unclear. V was clipped by 5 bases and J by 2 bases, with 11 bases between them. The germline V gene encodes CDR1 MNHEY and CDR2 SMNVEV (reference sequence). The CDR3 is 14 amino acids. CDR3 DNA sequence: TGTGCCAGCAGTATTATTGGGGACACAGATACGCAGTATTTT. This codes for CASSIIGDTDTQYF.

This chain connects TRBV19 to TRBJ2-5, with TRBD1 matching over 7 bases. The CDR3 totals 14 residues. J was trimmed by 3 bases and V by 4 bases; bases with no gene match: 5. CDR1 is LNHDA, CDR2 SQIVND, per germline (reference sequence). The CDR3 nucleotides read TGTGCCAGTAGTAGGGGACAGCTTGAAGAGACCCAGTACTTC. It translates to CASSRGQLEETQYF.

The chain couples TRBV7-3 to TRBJ2-3, with 7 bases lining up with TRBD2. Unmatched junction bases numbered 7, after V lost 5 bases and J lost 5 bases. Germline-derived CDR1 and CDR2 are SGHTA and FQGTGA. This CDR3 has 14 amino acids. CDR3 bases: TGTGCCAGCAGCCCCTCTAGCGGTGGAGATACGCAGTATTTT. This gives the protein CASSPSSGGDTQYF.

This clone was recorded a few times. The chain uses TRBV19 and TRBJ2-7; TRBD1 matches at 10 bases. The CDR3 length is 17 residues. Germline CDR1 reads LNHDA; CDR2 reads SQIVND (reference sequence). Trimming took 4 bases from V and 4 from J; bases not matched to a gene: 13. The CDR3 is CASSRGGQGTATYEQYF. DNA for the CDR3: TGTGCCAGTAGTAGAGGGGGACAGGGGACCGCGACGTACGAGCAGTACTTC. The full variable domain, its missing parts supplied by reference TRBV19 and TRBJ2-7, is DGGITQSPKYLFRKEGQNVTLSCEQNLNHDAMYWYRQDPGQGLRLIYYSQIVNDFQKGDIAEGYSVSREKKESFPLTVTSAQKNPTAFYLCASSRGGQGTATYEQYFGPGTRLTVT.

The J gene is TRBJ1-6, the V gene TRBV30; D is uncertain. The CDR3 consists of 13 residues. The germline V and J ends were trimmed by 0 bases and 4 bases, with 4 bases remaining between them. Germline V gives CDR1 GTSNPN, CDR2 SVGIG (reference sequence). Here the CDR3 DNA reads TGTGCCTGGAGTGTACAGTATAATTCACCCCTCCACTTT. Residues: CAWSVQYNSPLHF.

V usage is TRBV10-3 and J usage is TRBJ1-4, with D tentatively TRBD1 (5 bases). Trimming removed 2 bases from V and 8 bases from J, with 12 bases in between. This CDR3 region has 14 residues. Germline V gives CDR1 ENHRY, CDR2 SYGVKD. The CDR3 is CAISEGGRDEKLFF. CDR3 in DNA: TGTGCCATCAGTGAGGGCGGCAGGGACGAAAAACTGTTTTTT.

The rearrangement uses TRBV14 and TRBJ1-2; D not certain. The CDR3 is 14 amino acids. Looked up from germline, CDR1 is SGHDN and CDR2 is FVKESK. The V end lost 1 base, the J end lost 4 bases, and 10 bases lay between the germline ends. DNA of the CDR3: TGTGCCAGCAGCCAAGGACCTTTTGTCTATGGCTACACCTTC. Residues: CASSQGPFVYGYTF.

V usage is TRBV7-2 and J usage is TRBJ1-3; D is unresolved. V dropped 4 bases and J dropped 0 bases, with 10 bases sitting between them. Germline assignment: CDR1 SGHTA and CDR2 FQGNSA. This CDR3 region has 15 residues. The CDR3 is CASSSWESSGNTIYF. The CDR3 DNA follows: TGTGCCAGCAGCTCCTGGGAGAGCTCTGGAAACACCATATATTTT.

This clone turned up a few times. The chain combines TRBV7-9 with TRBJ2-3, with no clear D. The germline gives CDR1 SEHNR, CDR2 FQNEAQ (reference sequence). This CDR3 contains 12 residues. The V end was cut by 5 bases, the J end by 4 bases, with 7 bases between. The DNA of the CDR3 is TGTGCCAGCAGCCCGAACGCAGATACGCAGTATTTT. Translating it yields CASSPNADTQYF. Full variable domain (remainder filled in from reference TRBV7-9 and TRBJ2-3): DTGVSQNPRHKITKRGQNVTFRCDPISEHNRLYWYRQTLGQGPEFLTYFQNEAQLEKSRLLSDRFSAERPKGSFSTLEIQRTEQGDSAMYLCASSPNADTQYFGPGTRLTVL.

This clone was recorded a few times. The V and J genes are TRBV6-5 and TRBJ1-5, with D hard to call. Trimming left V 2 bases short and J 7 bases short, with 9 bases between. CDR1 and CDR2 from the germline V gene are MNHEY and SVGAGI. This CDR3 has 13 residues. Here the CDR3 DNA reads TGTGCCAGCAGTTACAGGGAGGGCCAGCCCCAGCATTTT. Translated, it gives CASSYREGQPQHF.

This clone was counted only a few times. The CDR3, as DNA: TGTGCCAGCAGCGTCGTCGGACAGGGTAATGAAAAACTGTTTTTT. Translation: CASSVVGQGNEKLFF. The rearrangement uses TRBV5-4 and TRBJ1-4; 8 nucleotides agree with TRBD1. The V and J ends lost 4 bases and 4 bases, in that order; junction bases with no gene match: 6. Per the germline V gene, CDR1 is SGHNT and CDR2 is YYREEE (reference sequence). The CDR3 contains 15 residues. The full variable domain, its missing parts supplied by reference TRBV5-4 and TRBJ1-4, is ETGVTQSPTHLIKTRGQQVTLRCSSQSGHNTVSWYQQALGQGPQFIFQYYREEENGRGNFPPRFSGLQFPNYSSELNVNALELDDSALYLCASSVVGQGNEKLFFGSGTQLSVL.

The chain couples TRBV30 to TRBJ2-3; TRBD1 aligns across 12 bases. The trim removed 5 bases at V and 1 base at J, leaving 1 base unmatched. CDR1 GTSNPN and CDR2 SVGIG come from the germline V gene (reference sequence). This CDR3 spans 14 amino acids. The CDR3 DNA sequence: TGTGCCTGGGGGGACAGGGGGCGCACAGATACGCAGTATTTT. It codes for CAWGDRGRTDTQYF.

J is TRBJ2-5 and V is TRBV27; perhaps TRBD2 as D (6 bases). V was pared by 0 bases and J by 8 bases, with 22 bases between. The length of the CDR3 is 17 residues. Germline V gene lookup returns CDR1 MNHEY and CDR2 SMNVEV (reference sequence). The CDR3 DNA reads TGTGCCAGCAGTTTATCGATCCCCAAGACCGGGAGCCGTACCCAGTACTTC. Translation gives CASSLSIPKTGSRTQYF.

The rearrangement links TRBV30 to TRBJ2-2, with TRBD2 matching 8 bases. V lost 4 bases, J lost 4 bases, and 2 bases stayed unmatched. The CDR3 extends over 13 amino acids. Germline CDR1 GTSNPN, CDR2 SVGIG (reference sequence). The DNA of the CDR3 is TGTGCCTGGACCGGGACTAGCACCGGGGAGCTGTTTTTT. It codes for CAWTGTSTGELFF.